This TCR beta chain was sequenced during a study of blood T cell repertoires in COVID-19. Study at large: Specimens from acute and convalescent COVID-19 originated in the United States, Italy and Spain.

V shed 4 bases, J shed 7 bases, and the junction held 13 bases outside the gene matches. Germline CDR1 reads SGHRS; CDR2 reads YFSETQ. The CDR3 runs 17 residues. The authors' processing: Reference gene primer amplification in the assay estimated nucleated cell counts. The protocol was immunoSEQ multiplex PCR, while the TCRdb copy is restricted to in-frame clones and leaves out a portion. V and J calls and clone size are those listed in that table; D and trimming were worked out from the DNA. The repertoire holds just over 300,000 clones, with approximately 86% as singletons. Sequences were obtained from peripheral blood. This chain uses TRBV5-1 with TRBJ2-1; 11 positions agree with TRBD1. This receptor was obtained from a man aged 18 to 30 with active or convalescent COVID-19. The DNA for the CDR3 is TGCGCCAGCAGCCGGATGATAGGGACAGGGGGTTGGAATGAGCAGTTCTTC. Encoded protein: CASSRMIGTGGWNEQFF.